The sequence of this T cell receptor beta chain was determined in a study of T cell responses to AZD1222 COVID-19 vaccine. The germline V gene encodes CDR1 SGHRS and CDR2 YFSETQ. Between the trimmed V and J ends, which lost 7 bases and 4 bases, there was a span of 18 bases. The CDR3 has 15 residues. The method was immunoSEQ multiplex PCR; TCRdb's version includes in-frame clones alone and lacks a portion of them. The table records approximately 150,000 clones, about 90% of them present only once. The origin of this receptor is an adult who received the MenACWY meningococcal vaccine as a control. The J gene is TRBJ1-5, the V gene TRBV5-1, with D maybe TRBD1 (6 bases). The specimen comprised peripheral blood, sampled 28 days after the second dose of the MenACWY control vaccine. CDR3 DNA sequence: TGCGCCAGCTCACCAACCGGGACACCGAATCAGCCCCAGCATTTT. This encodes CASSPTGTPNQPQHF.